These 18 T cell receptor beta chains were sequenced from one sample in a study of control samples from healthy donors and cancer patients (TCRdb year 2020). The library was produced with the immunoSEQ multiplex PCR assay. The table comes from immuneACCESS by way of TCRdb, which keeps in-frame sequences with V and J called. Part of the clones is missing from these tables; in studies checked, under half for an unresolved V gene and the rest for unknown reasons. Here the sample has 100,000 to 150,000 clones; over 75% occur a single time. About 2.5% of the sample belongs to the ten largest clones. The specimen sequenced was blood. These receptors were obtained from a man in his late teens or twenties in good health.

The chain is built from TRBV19 and TRBJ2-1; TRBD1 matches 12 bases. V dropped 4 bases and J dropped 6; count of bases not matched to a gene: 7. The germline gives CDR1 LNHDA, CDR2 SQIVND (reference sequence). CDR3 size: 16 residues. The CDR3 region has the DNA TGTGCCAGTAGTACCTCCGGGACAGGGGGCTTCAATGAGCAGTTCTTC. Protein product: CASSTSGTGGFNEQFF.

The rearrangement joins TRBV6-5 to TRBJ2-3; 7 bases match TRBD2. The CDR3 is made up of 16 amino acids. The V segment lost 3 bases and the J segment 0 bases; nucleotides outside the gene matches: 6. CDR1 is MNHEY, CDR2 SVGAGI, per germline. The CDR3 nucleotides are TGTGCCAGCAGTTATCTCGGAGCGGGAAGCACAGATACGCAGTATTTT. Its protein is CASSYLGAGSTDTQYF.

Comments on this clone: Additional DNA sequences in this sample encode the identical CDR3. CDR3 in DNA: TGTGCCAGCAGCCAAGATACTGGCAATCAGCCCCAGCATTTT. Amino acid sequence: CASSQDTGNQPQHF. The rearrangement joins TRBV3-1 (or the pseudogene TRBV3-2) to TRBJ1-5; D call uncertain. Germline CDR1 LGHDT, CDR2 YNNKEL (reference sequence). There are 14 residues in the CDR3. V dropped 0 bases and J dropped 2 bases, with 5 bases sitting between them.

V usage is TRBV6-5 and J usage is TRBJ1-2; D ambiguous. The CDR3 sequence is 14 residues long. The ends were cut back, 2 bases at V and 3 bases at J, with 10 bases in the middle. CDR1 is MNHEY, CDR2 SVGAGI, per germline. CDR3 sequence (DNA): TGTGCCAGCAGTTACGACCGGGATTACTATGGCTACACCTTC. Its protein product is CASSYDRDYYGYTF.

The CDR3 reads CASSGGLTGASSYNEQFF. CDR3 DNA sequence: TGTGCCAGCAGCGGGGGACTGACAGGGGCCAGCTCCTACAATGAGCAGTTCTTC. This chain links TRBV5-5 with TRBJ2-1; 8 bases are a match to TRBD1. This CDR3 comprises 18 residues. Germline V gene data show CDR1 as SGHKS and CDR2 as YYEKEE (reference sequence). The trim removed 4 bases at V and 0 bases at J, leaving 12 bases unmatched.

The chain uses TRBV29-1 and TRBJ1-1; D uncertain. Trimming removed 4 bases at V and 0 bases at J, with 12 bases between. Per germline, CDR1 SQVTM and CDR2 ANQGSEA. The CDR3 spans 14 residues. CDR3 in DNA: TGCAGCGTTGTTGCTACCGGCATGAACACTGAAGCTTTCTTT. Amino acid sequence: CSVVATGMNTEAFF.

In its sample, this clone was seen a few times. The V call is TRBV2, the J call TRBJ2-1; 8 bases are shared with TRBD2. The CDR3 totals 15 residues. J was trimmed by 4 bases and V by 6 bases; bases with no gene match: 8. Germline V gene sequence: CDR1 SNHLY, CDR2 FYNNEI. The DNA for the CDR3 is TGTGCCAGCAGGTCCTCTAGCGGGCTATACAATGAGCAGTTCTTC. Amino acids: CASRSSSGLYNEQFF.

This clone was detected once. The chain employs TRBV7-3 and TRBJ2-1; D not resolved. This CDR3 comprises 15 residues. Trimming cost V 0 bases and J 3 bases, with 9 bases left between them. Per germline, CDR1 SGHTA and CDR2 FQGTGA. CDR3 DNA sequence: TGTGCCAGCAGCTTAACGGGTGATAACTACAATGAGCAGTTCTTC. The encoded protein is CASSLTGDNYNEQFF.

In its sample, this clone was seen a few times. V and J are TRBV19 and TRBJ1-1; D is ambiguous. From germline, CDR1 is LNHDA and CDR2 SQIVND (reference sequence). The V and J ends lost 5 bases and 4 bases respectively, with 14 bases between them. This CDR3 contains 14 residues. CDR3 nucleotide sequence: TGTGCCAGTAGTTCTCCGGGAAGGAGCACTGAAGCTTTCTTT. Encoded protein: CASSSPGRSTEAFF.

The chain is built from TRBV10-3 and TRBJ1-2; no clear D. Between the trimmed V and J ends, which lost 0 bases and 0 bases, there was a span of 8 bases. The CDR3 loop spans 15 amino acids. Germline V CDR1 and CDR2: ENHRY, SYGVKD. The CDR3 region is CAISESPLSNYGYTF. DNA for the CDR3: TGTGCCATCAGTGAGTCGCCGTTGTCTAACTATGGCTACACCTTC.

V usage is TRBV7-8 and J usage is TRBJ1-4, with unresolved D. The CDR3 is 16 amino acids. CDR1 is SGHVS and CDR2 is FQNEAQ in the germline V gene. Between the trimmed V and J ends, which lost 1 base and 5 bases, there was a span of 14 bases. The CDR3 here is CASSLEPPGLNEKLFF. For the CDR3, the DNA is TGTGCCAGCAGCTTAGAACCTCCGGGCCTAAATGAAAAACTGTTTTTT.

The rearrangement joins TRBV6-5 to TRBJ2-6; D is perhaps TRBD1 (5 bases). The V gene lost 6 bases and the J gene lost 0 bases, with 9 bases spanning the gap. This CDR3 contains 15 residues. Germline lookup yields CDR1 MNHEY and CDR2 SVGAGI. CDR3 protein: CASRVDSSGANVLTF. CDR3 nucleotides: TGTGCCAGCAGAGTCGACAGCTCTGGGGCCAACGTCCTGACTTTC.

This chain joins TRBV6-5 and TRBJ1-2; D perhaps matches TRBD1 (6 bases). Looked up from germline, CDR1 is MNHEY and CDR2 is SVGAGI. V lost 9 bases to trimming and J lost 6 bases, with 14 bases between them. There are 12 residues in the CDR3. Here the CDR3 DNA reads TGTGCCAGTACGAGGGGGTCGGATGGCTACACCTTC. This sequence encodes CASTRGSDGYTF.

The chain combines TRBV10-1 with TRBJ2-3; TRBD1 aligns across 7 bases. This CDR3 has 12 amino acids. Germline V gene sequence: CDR1 WNHNN, CDR2 SYGVQD (reference sequence). Germline trimming cut 2 bases from V and 10 bases from J; bases unmatched to any gene: 3. The CDR3 bases are TGCGCCAGCAGTGAGGCACAGGGGCCGCAGTATTTT. Protein product: CASSEAQGPQYF.

The CDR3 is CASSNTGAPRGDTQYF. The CDR3 coding sequence is TGTGCCAGCAGCAACACGGGGGCCCCCCGGGGAGATACGCAGTATTTT. The chain recombines TRBV11-2 with TRBJ2-3; D might be TRBD1 or TRBD2, each matching 6 bases. V dropped 5 bases and J dropped 5 bases, with 20 bases sitting between them. Germline CDR1 and CDR2: SGHAT and FQNNGV. The CDR3 runs 16 residues.

This clone was counted only a few times. The chain joins TRBV11-3 to TRBJ2-1; weak D call: TRBD2 (5 bases). V shed 4 bases and J shed 1 base, with 11 bases lying between them. Germline V gene lookup returns CDR1 SGHNT and CDR2 YENEEA. The CDR3 length is 15 residues. The CDR3, as DNA: TGTGCCAGCAGCTCCGGTTCGGGATCCTACAATGAGCAGTTCTTC. Protein sequence: CASSSGSGSYNEQFF.

The gene calls are TRBV27 and TRBJ2-7; tentative D call: TRBD1 (5 bases). The germline gives CDR1 MNHEY, CDR2 SMNVEV (reference sequence). This CDR3 is built from 16 residues. Trimming took off 2 bases at V and 6 bases at J, with 20 bases between the two ends. CDR3 region: CASSLKGPRYVLEQYF. The CDR3 nucleotides are TGTGCCAGCAGTTTAAAGGGGCCCAGGTATGTTCTCGAGCAGTACTTC.

The chain employs TRBV5-1 and TRBJ2-7; the match to TRBD2 covers 7 bases. CDR3 length: 17 amino acids. Trimming took 4 bases from V and 1 from J; bases not matched to a gene: 14. The germline V gene encodes CDR1 SGHRS and CDR2 YFSETQ. Written as DNA, the CDR3 is TGCGCCAGCAGCCCAACCGGGGCAGCGGGGCATTCCTACGAGCAGTACTTC. Its translation is CASSPTGAAGHSYEQYF.